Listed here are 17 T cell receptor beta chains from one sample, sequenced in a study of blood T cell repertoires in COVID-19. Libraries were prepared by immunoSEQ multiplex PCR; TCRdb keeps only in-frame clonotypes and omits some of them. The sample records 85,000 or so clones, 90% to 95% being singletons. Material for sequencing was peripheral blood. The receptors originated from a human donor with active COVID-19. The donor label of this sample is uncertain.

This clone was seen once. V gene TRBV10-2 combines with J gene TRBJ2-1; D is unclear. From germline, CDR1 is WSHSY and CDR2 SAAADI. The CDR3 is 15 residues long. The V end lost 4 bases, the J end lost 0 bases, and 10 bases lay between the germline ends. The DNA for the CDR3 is TGCGCCAGCAGTGGGGCCACCAGCTCCTACAATGAGCAGTTCTTC. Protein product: CASSGATSSYNEQFF.

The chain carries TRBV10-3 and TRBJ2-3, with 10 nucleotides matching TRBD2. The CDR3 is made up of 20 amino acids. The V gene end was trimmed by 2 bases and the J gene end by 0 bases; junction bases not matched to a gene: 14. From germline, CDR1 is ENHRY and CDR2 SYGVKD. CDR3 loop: CAISEPFLGSGRRSTDTQYF. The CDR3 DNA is TGTGCCATCAGTGAGCCTTTTTTAGGTAGCGGGAGGCGCAGCACAGATACGCAGTATTTT.

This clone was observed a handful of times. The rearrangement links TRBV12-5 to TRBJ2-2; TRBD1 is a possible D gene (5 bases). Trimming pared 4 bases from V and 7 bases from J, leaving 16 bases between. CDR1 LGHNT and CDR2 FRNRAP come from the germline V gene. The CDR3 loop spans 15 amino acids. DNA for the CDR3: TGTGCTAGTGGTTCCCTAGGGGCTGCGAACGGGGAGCTGTTTTTT. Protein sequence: CASGSLGAANGELFF.

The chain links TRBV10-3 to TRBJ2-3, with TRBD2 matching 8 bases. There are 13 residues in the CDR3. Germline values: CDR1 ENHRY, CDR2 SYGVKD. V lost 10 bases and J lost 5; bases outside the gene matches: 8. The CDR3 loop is CATRSGALDTQYF. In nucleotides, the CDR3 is TGTGCCACCCGTAGCGGGGCCCTAGATACGCAGTATTTT.

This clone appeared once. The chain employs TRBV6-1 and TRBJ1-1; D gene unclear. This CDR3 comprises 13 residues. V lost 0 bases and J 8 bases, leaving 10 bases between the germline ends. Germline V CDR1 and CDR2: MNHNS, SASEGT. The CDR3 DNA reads TGTGCCAGCAGTGAAGCGCGACATTTGGAAGCTTTCTTT. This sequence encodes CASSEARHLEAFF.

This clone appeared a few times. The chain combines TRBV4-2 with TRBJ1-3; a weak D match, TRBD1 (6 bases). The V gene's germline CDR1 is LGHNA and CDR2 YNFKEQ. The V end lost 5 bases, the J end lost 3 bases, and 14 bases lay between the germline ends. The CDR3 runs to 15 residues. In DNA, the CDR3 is TGTGCCAGCAGCAACCGGGACATAAATGGAAACACCATATATTTT. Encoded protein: CASSNRDINGNTIYF.

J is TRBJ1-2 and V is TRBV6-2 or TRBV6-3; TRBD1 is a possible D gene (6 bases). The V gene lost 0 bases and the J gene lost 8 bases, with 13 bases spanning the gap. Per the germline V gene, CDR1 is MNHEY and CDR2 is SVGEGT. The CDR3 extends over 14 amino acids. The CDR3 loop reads CASSYSAGAFGYTF. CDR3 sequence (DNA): TGTGCCAGCAGTTACTCGGCAGGGGCTTTCGGCTACACCTTC.

CDR3: CASSYGGADTQYF. The CDR3 region has the DNA TGTGCCAGCAGTTATGGGGGCGCAGATACGCAGTATTTT. The chain has TRBV7-9 and TRBJ2-3; D might be TRBD1 (6 bases). There are 13 residues in the CDR3. CDR1 SEHNR and CDR2 FQNEAQ come from the germline V gene (reference sequence). Trimming shortened V by 6 bases and J by 4 bases, and 11 bases separated the two germline ends.

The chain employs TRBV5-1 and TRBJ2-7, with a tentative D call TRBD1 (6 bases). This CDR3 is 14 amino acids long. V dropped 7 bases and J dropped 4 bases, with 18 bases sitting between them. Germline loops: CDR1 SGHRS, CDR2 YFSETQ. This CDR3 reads CASSLLVGQYEQYF. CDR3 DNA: TGCGCCAGCTCACTACTTGTAGGACAGTACGAGCAGTACTTC.

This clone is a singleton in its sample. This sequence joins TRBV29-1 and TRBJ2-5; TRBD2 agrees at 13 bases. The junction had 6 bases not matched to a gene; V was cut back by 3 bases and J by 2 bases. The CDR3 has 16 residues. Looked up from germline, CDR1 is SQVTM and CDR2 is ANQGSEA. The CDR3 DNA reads TGCAGCGTTGATGGGACTAGCGGGGTGGGTCAAGAGACCCAGTACTTC. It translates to CSVDGTSGVGQETQYF.

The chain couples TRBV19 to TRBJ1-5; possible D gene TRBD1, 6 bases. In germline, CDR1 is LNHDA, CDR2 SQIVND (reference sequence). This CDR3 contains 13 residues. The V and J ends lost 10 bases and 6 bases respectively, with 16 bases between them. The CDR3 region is CATTPQGSQPQHF. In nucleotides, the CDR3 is TGTGCCACTACTCCCCAGGGGAGTCAGCCCCAGCATTTT. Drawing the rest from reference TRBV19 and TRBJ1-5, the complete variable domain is DGGITQSPKYLFRKEGQNVTLSCEQNLNHDAMYWYRQDPGQGLRLIYYSQIVNDFQKGDIAEGYSVSREKKESFPLTVTSAQKNPTAFYLCATTPQGSQPQHFGDGTRLSIL.

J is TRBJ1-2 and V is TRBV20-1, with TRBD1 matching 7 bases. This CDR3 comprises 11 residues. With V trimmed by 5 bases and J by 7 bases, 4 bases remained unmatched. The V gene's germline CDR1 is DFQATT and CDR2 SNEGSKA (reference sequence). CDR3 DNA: TGCAGTGCTTACGGGACAGCTGGCTACACCTTC. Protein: CSAYGTAGYTF.

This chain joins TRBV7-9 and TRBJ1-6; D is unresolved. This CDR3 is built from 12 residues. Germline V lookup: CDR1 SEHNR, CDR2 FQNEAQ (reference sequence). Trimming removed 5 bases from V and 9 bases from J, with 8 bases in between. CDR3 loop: CASSLMSSPLHF. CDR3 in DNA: TGTGCCAGCAGCCTCATGAGTTCACCCCTCCACTTT.

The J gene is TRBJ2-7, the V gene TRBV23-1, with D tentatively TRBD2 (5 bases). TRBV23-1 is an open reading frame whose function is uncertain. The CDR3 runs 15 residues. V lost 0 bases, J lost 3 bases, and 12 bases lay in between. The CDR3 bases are TGCGCCAGCAGTCAATCCCAAAACCGGGACTACGAGCAGTACTTC. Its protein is CASSQSQNRDYEQYF.

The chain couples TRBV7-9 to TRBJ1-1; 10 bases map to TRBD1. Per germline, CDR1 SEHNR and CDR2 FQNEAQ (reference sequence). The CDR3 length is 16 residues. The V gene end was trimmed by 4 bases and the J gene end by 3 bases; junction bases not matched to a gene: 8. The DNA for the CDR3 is TGTGCCAGCAGCTCGGGACAGGGGAGGAAAGACACTGAAGCTTTCTTT. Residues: CASSSGQGRKDTEAFF.

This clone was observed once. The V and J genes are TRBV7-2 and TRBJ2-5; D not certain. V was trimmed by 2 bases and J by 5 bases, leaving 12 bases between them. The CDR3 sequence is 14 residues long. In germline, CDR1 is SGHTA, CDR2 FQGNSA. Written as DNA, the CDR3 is TGTGCCAGCAGCTTAAATGCGATTACGGAGACCCAGTACTTC. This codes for CASSLNAITETQYF.

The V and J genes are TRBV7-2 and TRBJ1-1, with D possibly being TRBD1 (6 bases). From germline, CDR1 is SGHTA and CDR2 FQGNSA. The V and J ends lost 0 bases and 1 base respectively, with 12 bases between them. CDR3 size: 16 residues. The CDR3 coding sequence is TGTGCCAGCAGCTTAGCTTGGGGCAGGGGGAACACTGAAGCTTTCTTT. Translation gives CASSLAWGRGNTEAFF.